This TCR beta chain was sequenced for a study of human T cells and chemical hapten exposure. The study's findings and limits: DPC sensitization left the count of TCRs above 1 in 1000 unchanged.

Unique molecular identifiers were attached to individual cDNA molecules during library preparation. As processed by the authors: Ranging from about 23,224 to 700,000, TCR counts per sample had a median value of around 92,000. TCRdb reprocessed the RACE reads with MiXCR, giving one entry per CDR3 protein. The V and J calls were not made by the authors but by TCRdb's processing. The sample contains roughly 30,000 distinct CDR3 sequences, less than 8% of which appear only once. Stated time point: healthy volunteer bleed at 2 weeks. Unfractionated whole blood yielded the extracted total RNA. At least ten counts were recorded for this clonotype. What it recognizes is unknown. The sequence came from a human donor in good health. Some clones in this sample may be carry-over from other donors' samples. The specimen was whole blood.

CDR3 nucleotides: TGTGCCAGCAGTGAGCTCGTAGCGGGAGGGCTAGATACGCAGTATTTT. This gives the protein CASSELVAGGLDTQYF. J is TRBJ2-3 and V is TRBV6-1; 11 bases agree with TRBD2. Germline-derived CDR1 and CDR2 are MNHNS and SASEGT. CDR3 length equals 16 residues. V was clipped by 3 bases and J by 5 bases; unmatched bases: 7.